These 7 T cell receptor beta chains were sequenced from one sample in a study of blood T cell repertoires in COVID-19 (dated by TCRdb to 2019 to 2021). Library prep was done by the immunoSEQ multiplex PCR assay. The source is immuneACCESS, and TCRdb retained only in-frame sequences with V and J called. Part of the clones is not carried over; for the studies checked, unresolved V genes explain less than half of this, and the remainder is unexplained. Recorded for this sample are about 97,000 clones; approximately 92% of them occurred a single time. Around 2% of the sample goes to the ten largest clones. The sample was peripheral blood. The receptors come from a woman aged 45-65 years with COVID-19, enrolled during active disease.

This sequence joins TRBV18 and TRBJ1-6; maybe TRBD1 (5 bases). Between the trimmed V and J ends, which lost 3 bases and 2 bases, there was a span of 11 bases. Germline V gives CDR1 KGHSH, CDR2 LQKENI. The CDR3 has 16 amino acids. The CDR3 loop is CASSPVQGAYNSPLHF. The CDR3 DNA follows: TGTGCCAGCTCACCGGTTCAGGGCGCCTATAATTCACCCCTCCACTTT.

The CDR3 here is CASSSRQGEGNSPLHF. CDR3 nucleotides: TGCGCCAGCAGCTCTAGACAGGGTGAAGGGAATTCACCCCTCCACTTT. The genes are TRBV5-1 and TRBJ1-6, with 7 bases fitting TRBD1. There are 16 residues in the CDR3. V gave up 3 bases and J gave up 7 bases; unmatched junction bases: 10. The V gene's germline CDR1 is SGHRS and CDR2 YFSETQ.

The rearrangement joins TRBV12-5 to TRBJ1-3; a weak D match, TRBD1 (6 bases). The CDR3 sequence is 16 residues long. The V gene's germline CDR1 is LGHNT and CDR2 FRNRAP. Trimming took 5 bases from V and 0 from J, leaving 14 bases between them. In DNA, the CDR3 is TGTGCTAGTGGTCCTCGGACAGCGAGCTCTGGAAACACCATATATTTT. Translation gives CASGPRTASSGNTIYF.

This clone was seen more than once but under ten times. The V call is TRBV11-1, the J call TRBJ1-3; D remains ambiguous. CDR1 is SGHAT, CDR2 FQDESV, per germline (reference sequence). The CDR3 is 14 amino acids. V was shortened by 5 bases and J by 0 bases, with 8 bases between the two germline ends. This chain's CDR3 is CASSAGLSGNTIYF. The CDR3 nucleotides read TGTGCCAGCAGCGCAGGCCTCTCTGGAAACACCATATATTTT.

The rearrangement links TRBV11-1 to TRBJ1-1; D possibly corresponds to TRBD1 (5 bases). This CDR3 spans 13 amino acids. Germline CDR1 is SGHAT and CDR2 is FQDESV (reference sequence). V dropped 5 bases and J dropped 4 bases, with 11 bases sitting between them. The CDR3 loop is CASSRMGGTEAFF. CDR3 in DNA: TGTGCCAGCAGCCGCATGGGGGGCACTGAAGCTTTCTTT.

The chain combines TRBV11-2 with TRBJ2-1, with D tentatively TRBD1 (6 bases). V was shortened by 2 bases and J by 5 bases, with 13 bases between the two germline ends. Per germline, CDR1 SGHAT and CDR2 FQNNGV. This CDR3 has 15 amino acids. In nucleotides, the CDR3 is TGTGCCAGCAGCTTAACGATGACAGGCCACAATGAGCAGTTCTTC. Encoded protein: CASSLTMTGHNEQFF.

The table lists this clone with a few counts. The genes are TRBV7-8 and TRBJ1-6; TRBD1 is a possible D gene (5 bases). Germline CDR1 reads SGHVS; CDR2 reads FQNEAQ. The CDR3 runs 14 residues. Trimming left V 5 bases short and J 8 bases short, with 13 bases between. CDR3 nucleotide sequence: TGTGCCAGCAGCCTAGGGACCGGGGATTCACCCCTCCACTTT. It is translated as CASSLGTGDSPLHF.